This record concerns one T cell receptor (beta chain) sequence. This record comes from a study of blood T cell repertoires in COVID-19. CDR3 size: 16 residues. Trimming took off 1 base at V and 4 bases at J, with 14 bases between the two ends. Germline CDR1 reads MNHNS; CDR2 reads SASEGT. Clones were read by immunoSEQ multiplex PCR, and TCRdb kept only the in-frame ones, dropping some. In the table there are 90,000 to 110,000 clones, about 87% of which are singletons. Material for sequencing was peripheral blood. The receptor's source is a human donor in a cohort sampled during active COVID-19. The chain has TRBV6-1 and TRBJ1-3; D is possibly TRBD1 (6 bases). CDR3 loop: CASSEDGRGQGNTIYF. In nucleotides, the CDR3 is TGTGCCAGCAGTGAAGATGGCAGGGGCCAGGGAAACACCATATATTTT.